Listed below are T cell receptor beta chains from one sample, sequenced in a study of blood T cell repertoires in COVID-19. Data came from immunoSEQ multiplex PCR; TCRdb stores just in-frame clones and leaves some out. The sample yields about 180,000 clones, approximately 80% seen once. Sequenced sample: peripheral blood. The origin of the receptors is a woman between 40 and 50 years old with COVID-19, enrolled during active disease. Both conserved end residues are part of each CDR3. D genes are given only for firm matches. Size tells how often a clone was seen (once, few, many) or the class of an expanded clone, and some rows leave it out.

D: TRBD1
V: TRBV5-1
size: -
J: TRBJ1-2
DNA: TGCGCCAGCAGCTTGGTCGGCAGGGGGCGCGAGGACTATGGCTACACCTTC
CDR3: CASSLVGRGREDYGYTF

D: TRBD1
V: TRBV2
size: -
J: TRBJ2-1
DNA: TGTGCCAGCAGTACTCACAGGGGTAATGAGCAGTTCTTC
CDR3: CASSTHRGNEQFF

D: TRBD1
V: TRBV24-1
size: -
J: TRBJ2-2
DNA: TGTGCCACCCGAGGACAGGGGGCCACCGGGGAGCTGTTTTTT
CDR3: CATRGQGATGELFF

D: -
V: TRBV3-1/TRBV3-2
size: -
J: TRBJ1-1
DNA: TGTGCCAGCAGCCATCCCAGGACGGCGGGGGCTTTCTTT
CDR3: CASSHPRTAGAFF

D: TRBD1
V: TRBV28
size: -
J: TRBJ1-3
DNA: TGTGCCAGCATTCACAGGGGTGGTGGAAACACCATATATTTT
CDR3: CASIHRGGGNTIYF

D: -
V: TRBV7-2
size: -
J: TRBJ1-1
DNA: TGTGCCAGCAGCTGGACCTTGGACAGGAACACTGAAGCTTTCTTT
CDR3: CASSWTLDRNTEAFF

D: -
V: TRBV27
size: -
J: TRBJ2-5
DNA: TGTGCCAGCAGTTTGCAGGGGCTTTCCAAAGAGACCCAGTACTTC
CDR3: CASSLQGLSKETQYF

D: TRBD2
V: TRBV6-5
size: once
J: TRBJ2-2
DNA: TGTGCCAGTCCGGGACTAGGGGGTGGTACCGGGGAGCTGTTTTTT
CDR3: CASPGLGGGTGELFF

D: TRBD1
V: TRBV5-1
size: -
J: TRBJ1-4
DNA: TGCGCCAGCAGCCTCCATCGACAGGGGATGACTGAAAAACTGTTTTTT
CDR3: CASSLHRQGMTEKLFF

D: TRBD2
V: TRBV3-1/TRBV3-2
size: -
J: TRBJ2-3
DNA: TGTGCCAGCAGCCTTCGGACTAGCGGGGATACAGATACGCAGTATTTT
CDR3: CASSLRTSGDTDTQYF

D: -
V: TRBV7-3
size: many
J: TRBJ1-6
DNA: TGTGCCAGCAGCTTAATAGGGGGTGTTTCTTCACCCCTCCACTTT
CDR3: CASSLIGGVSSPLHF

D: TRBD1
V: TRBV7-6
size: -
J: TRBJ2-5
DNA: TGTGCCAGCAGCTTCCGACAGGGTCGGGCAGAGACCCAGTACTTC
CDR3: CASSFRQGRAETQYF

D: -
V: TRBV2
size: -
J: TRBJ2-7
DNA: TGTGCCAGCAGGAGCAGCGGGTGGGAGCAGTACTTC
CDR3: CASRSSGWEQYF

D: -
V: TRBV24-1
size: few
J: TRBJ1-5
DNA: TGTGCCACCAGTGTAATGACAGGATCTAGCAATCAGCCCCAGCATTTT
CDR3: CATSVMTGSSNQPQHF

D: -
V: TRBV15
size: -
J: TRBJ1-3
DNA: TGTGCCACCAGCAGACACATTACGACAGGAAACACCATATATTTT
CDR3: CATSRHITTGNTIYF

D: TRBD1
V: TRBV9
size: -
J: TRBJ2-5
DNA: TGTGCCAGCAGCGAGACGACAGGGGTAAGGGAGACCCAGTACTTC
CDR3: CASSETTGVRETQYF